This section outlines one T cell receptor (beta chain) sequence together with its context. This entry comes from a study of blood T cell repertoires in COVID-19. Turning to the study itself: The United States, Italy and Spain were the sources of the acute and convalescent COVID-19 samples. In each case, the material was cDNA or gDNA derived from T cells, B-cell-depleted T cells, or PBMCs.

V shed 2 bases and J shed 8 bases, with 13 bases lying between them. CDR1 is SGHAT and CDR2 is FQNNGV in the germline V gene. This CDR3 region has 14 residues. Authors' data handling: Researchers report that nucleated cell counts were estimated from reference gene primer amplification. Repertoires were generated with immunoSEQ multiplex PCR, while TCRdb's copy carries only in-frame clones and drops some. The DNA was the basis for D and trimming; V, J and clone size are from that table. The data show tens of thousands of clones, around four fifths seen once. Material: peripheral blood. The rearrangement joins TRBV11-2 to TRBJ2-1; no definite D call. The clonotype was recovered from a man under 40 with COVID-19, enrolled during active disease. As DNA, the CDR3 is TGTGCCAGCAGCTTAAGGTCCGGGTCCGATGAGCAGTTCTTC. It specifies CASSLRSGSDEQFF.